The clone carrying this T cell receptor beta chain showed up many times. Its specificity is not known. The TCR beta CDR3 regions underwent amplification from RNA transcripts. First-round RT-PCR with HTBI primers preceded a second-round multiplex PCR. TCRdb re-called the multiplex PCR reads through MiXCR, storing one row per CDR3 protein. Among about 400,000 distinct CDR3 sequences listed, about 17% were seen once. The record originates from a study of Graves' ophthalmopathy and Graves' hyperthyroidism. Study-level results: A majority of expanded thyroid clonotypes exceeding 0.001 frequency were likewise present in blood.

Other autoimmune diseases, uncontrolled infections, pregnancy or lactation led to the exclusion of patients. The specimen was peripheral blood. The TCR sequence derives from a woman aged 18 to 35 with Graves' ophthalmopathy.

The CDR3 DNA is TGTGCCAGCAGCCAACAGAACTTTCAAGAGACCCAGTACTTC. The encoded protein is CASSQQNFQETQYF. This chain links TRBV11-2 with TRBJ2-5; no definite D call. Germline-derived CDR1 and CDR2 are SGHAT and FQNNGV. Trimming cost V 5 bases and J 2 bases, with 12 bases left between them. CDR3 length: 14 amino acids.